This TCR beta chain was recovered during a study of CXCR3-negative and CXCR3-positive naive CD8 T cells. Turning to the study itself: There were some 150 million TRB reads altogether, and each library had about 1.5 +/- 0.3 million of them. Study conclusions and caveats: Comparison of naive cells showed more hydrophobic TRB CDR3s in CXCR3-positive than in CXCR3-negative naive cells. Naive cells used TRBV-TRBJ genes in much the same way whether CXCR3-negative or CXCR3-positive; memory cells did not. The level of CXCR3 expression partially decreased after cryopreservation; the majority of assays used fresh PBMCs. With surface CD5 comparable between naive subsets, TCR strength was estimated using properties derived from the TRB CDR3.

In the case of this clonotype: What it binds is not known.

This CDR3 has 15 residues. The germline CDR1 and CDR2 sequences are SNHLY and FYNNEI. Researchers prepared the TRB cDNA libraries using 5' RACE with UMI labels. For each CDR3 protein, TCRdb gives one entry from its re-call of the 5' RACE reads, without DNA. The record lists over 55,000 distinct CDR3 sequences, of which the ten most abundant hold around 5%. The chain couples TRBV2 to TRBJ2-2; TCRdb returns TRBD2, unconfirmable since there is no DNA. The sequence was obtained from a human donor in good health. Some clones in this sample may be carry-over from other donors' samples. The sequenced material came from naive CXCR3+ CD8+ T cells from blood. Subset given: CD45RO-CCR7+CD27+CD95- naive CD8+ T cells expressing CXCR3 (TNR3+). CDR3 region: CASSENSGVTGELFF.